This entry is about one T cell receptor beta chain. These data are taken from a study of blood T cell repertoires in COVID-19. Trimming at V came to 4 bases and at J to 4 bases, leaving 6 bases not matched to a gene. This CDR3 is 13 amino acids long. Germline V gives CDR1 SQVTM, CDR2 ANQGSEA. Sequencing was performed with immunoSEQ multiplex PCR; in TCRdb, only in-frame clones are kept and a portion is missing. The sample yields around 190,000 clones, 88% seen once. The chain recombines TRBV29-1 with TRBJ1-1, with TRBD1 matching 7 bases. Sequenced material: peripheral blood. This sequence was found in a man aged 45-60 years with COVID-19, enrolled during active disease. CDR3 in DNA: TGCAGCGTTGGTAAAGGGGGCGTCACTGAAGCTTTCTTT. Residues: CSVGKGGVTEAFF.